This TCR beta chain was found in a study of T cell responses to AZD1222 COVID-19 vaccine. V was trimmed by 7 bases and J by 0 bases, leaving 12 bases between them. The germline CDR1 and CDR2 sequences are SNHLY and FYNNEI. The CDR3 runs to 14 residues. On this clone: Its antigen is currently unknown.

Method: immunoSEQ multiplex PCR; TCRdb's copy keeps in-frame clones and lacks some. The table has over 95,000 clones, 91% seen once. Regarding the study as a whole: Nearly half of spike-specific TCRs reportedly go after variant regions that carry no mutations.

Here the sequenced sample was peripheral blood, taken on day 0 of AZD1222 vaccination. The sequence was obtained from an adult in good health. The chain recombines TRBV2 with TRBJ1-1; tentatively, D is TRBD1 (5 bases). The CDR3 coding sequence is TGTGCCAGCAACCTCAGGGCCTTGAACACTGAAGCTTTCTTT. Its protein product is CASNLRALNTEAFF.